A selection of T cell receptor beta chains follows, all from one sample in a study of sequential checkpoint blockade in melanoma. Profiled with immunoSEQ multiplex PCR; TCRdb holds only in-frame clones, not every one. The repertoire holds about 12,000 clones, with about three quarters as singletons. Sequenced here: CD8+ T cells sorted from blood (inferred from file names), sampled from a patient given nivolumab and ipilimumab in sequence. The receptor set was obtained from a human donor with melanoma. The conserved cysteine and the conserved F or W are not part of the CDR3 here. Each record gives: CDR3 protein, V gene, clone size, J gene. Size values are once, few and many counts, or a class for expanded clones, and some rows have none.

SVVAGDVYEQF | TRBV29-1 | once | TRBJ2-1
ASNERISTDTQY | TRBV9 | - | TRBJ2-3
ASSTDSYEQY | TRBV5-6 | - | TRBJ2-7
ATTSPEAF | TRBV19 | - | TRBJ1-1
ASSSKGGGDASSYNEQF | TRBV13 | - | TRBJ2-1
ASNRGPGELF | TRBV2 | - | TRBJ2-2
ASKGVVEETQY | TRBV27 | - | TRBJ2-5
ASNYTGNSPLH | TRBV6-5 | - | TRBJ1-6
ASSYPGTQY | TRBV7-2 | - | TRBJ2-3
ASSEGQGFYEQY | TRBV4-2 | - | TRBJ2-7
ASRTGLAGGHGVTGELF | TRBV4-1 | - | TRBJ2-2
ASSLLAGGQETQY | TRBV7-2 | - | TRBJ2-5
TSRLCRLCTSRANVLT | TRBV1 | - | TRBJ2-6
ASSFLGLAEWESSYNEQF | TRBV5-4 | - | TRBJ2-1
ASILLNTIY | TRBV5-6 | - | TRBJ1-3
ASRSGNQPQH | TRBV27 | - | TRBJ1-5
ASSRGWNTEAF | TRBV6-5 | - | TRBJ1-1
ASTPVQGYNEQF | TRBV27 | - | TRBJ2-1
ASSPEDYGYT | TRBV9 | - | TRBJ1-2
ASSFAGYNEQF | TRBV7-9 | - | TRBJ2-1
ASSQGRTSGGGDTQY | TRBV4-2 | - | TRBJ2-3
ASRDHSGTGNNEQF | TRBV7-2 | once | TRBJ2-1
ASSISLGHYEQY | TRBV19 | - | TRBJ2-7
ASSPRDRYSNQPQH | TRBV18 | few | TRBJ1-5
ASSEEASGGLGEQF | TRBV10-2 | - | TRBJ2-1
ATSQRQGGGYGYT | TRBV15 | - | TRBJ1-2
ASSRGTTNNPYEQY | TRBV5-1 | - | -
ASSYRGLVTEAF | TRBV27 | - | TRBJ1-1
ASSPGDPYNEQF | TRBV6-4 | few | TRBJ2-1
ASCSGSGGSEQY | TRBV19 | once | TRBJ2-7
ASSYPGGSSYEQY | TRBV6-5 | - | TRBJ2-7
ASSPGGGGYT | TRBV28 | - | TRBJ1-2
ASSDRGDTDTQY | TRBV28 | - | TRBJ2-3
ASSPEGTDSIDGYT | TRBV19 | - | TRBJ1-2
ASSLIRTGVNEFQETQY | TRBV28 | - | TRBJ2-5
ASSQVQTGGTEAF | TRBV4-1 | - | TRBJ1-1
ASSLRLAGSYNEQF | TRBV13 | - | TRBJ2-1
ASSQLAGSSDTQY | TRBV4-2 | - | TRBJ2-3
AWSRGSGAEQY | TRBV30 | medium-sized | TRBJ2-7
ASLGQGTYEQY | TRBV18 | - | TRBJ2-7
ASRLAGHNEQF | TRBV27 | - | TRBJ2-1
ASSPLSGLGATQY | TRBV6-5 | - | TRBJ2-5
AWTGGGGELF | TRBV30 | - | TRBJ2-2
ASSLSGMNTEAF | TRBV7-9 | - | TRBJ1-1
ASSPRTGYSGANVLT | TRBV7-9 | - | TRBJ2-6
ASSDPPGETQY | TRBV7-9 | - | TRBJ2-5
ASSPEAGTWNEQF | TRBV9 | - | TRBJ2-1
ASSVDPGGTETQY | TRBV9 | - | TRBJ2-5
ASSPNRGTYQETQY | TRBV4-1 | - | TRBJ2-5
ASSQDSWAGGYEQY | TRBV7-4 | - | TRBJ2-7
ASSPHLPGTGYTGELF | TRBV19 | few | TRBJ2-2
ASSLGQGPARGYT | TRBV5-1 | - | TRBJ1-2
AISELGLAGQLHEQY | TRBV10-3 | - | TRBJ2-7
ATSRVREGSYEQY | TRBV15 | - | TRBJ2-7
ASSFPGGGSPLH | TRBV28 | - | TRBJ1-6
ASSIYTDTQY | TRBV7-9 | - | TRBJ2-3
ASSTGTGSYEQY | TRBV19 | - | -